This is a list of T cell receptor beta chains from one sample in a study of early T cells in non-severe SARS-CoV-2 infection. TCRdb ran MiXCR on the 5' RACE reads and lists one entry per CDR3 protein. The sample contains about 64,000 distinct CDR3 sequences, about an eighth of which appear only once. The sample comprised whole blood. The source of these receptors is an adult who was a healthcare worker with PCR-confirmed SARS-CoV-2 infection or an uninfected control (not recorded which). The conserved cysteine and the conserved F or W are not part of the CDR3 here.

V	J	CDR3
TRBV12-3/TRBV12-4	TRBJ1-5	ASSRGQVSNQPQH
TRBV7-2	TRBJ2-7	ASSSPGQGAEQY
TRBV20-1	TRBJ2-1	SASRGQREQF
TRBV12-3/TRBV12-4	TRBJ2-5	ASRPRGGQETQY
TRBV5-6	TRBJ2-3	ASSLDLNGNTDTQY
TRBV2	TRBJ2-5	ASSYQETQY
TRBV20-1	TRBJ2-5	SARDVVGYQETQY
TRBV11-2	TRBJ1-3	ASSYGSGSENTIY
TRBV9	TRBJ2-5	ASSLTGLYQETQY
TRBV7-2	TRBJ2-7	ASSPRSLATSHEQY
TRBV6-1	TRBJ2-3	ASSESRPAGTQY
TRBV11-2	TRBJ2-1	ASSRLGTNSYNEQF
TRBV6-5	TRBJ1-2	ASRPPGSYGYT
TRBV25-1	TRBJ1-1	ASSESGQLNTEAF
TRBV6-6	TRBJ1-1	ASGLRGEVPEAF
TRBV2	TRBJ2-2	ASSGLAVNTGELF
TRBV19	TRBJ2-7	ASGAGVPYEQY
TRBV18	TRBJ2-7	ASQSTGGEQY
TRBV2	TRBJ2-6	ASSEVGSGANVLT
TRBV5-8	TRBJ1-4	ASSFRRQGNEKLF
TRBV5-4	TRBJ2-1	ASSLGGGYGEQF
TRBV9	TRBJ1-1	ASSRRQSNTEAF
TRBV7-6	TRBJ2-3	ASSLTGGFGTDTQY
TRBV5-4	TRBJ1-6	ASSTTGSSYNSPLH
TRBV6-2/TRBV6-3	TRBJ2-1	ATGDSYNEQF
TRBV20-1	TRBJ2-3	SASEPSGGTDTQY
TRBV11-2	TRBJ1-1	ASSLDLWNMNTEAF
TRBV7-2	TRBJ1-5	ASSFRGNQPQH
TRBV20-1	TRBJ1-5	SAETGGYGNQPQH
TRBV6-5	TRBJ1-2	ASSYSPVNYGYT
TRBV15	TRBJ2-3	VTSRDYRGTDTQY
TRBV4-3	TRBJ2-7	ASSQTTGTAYEQY